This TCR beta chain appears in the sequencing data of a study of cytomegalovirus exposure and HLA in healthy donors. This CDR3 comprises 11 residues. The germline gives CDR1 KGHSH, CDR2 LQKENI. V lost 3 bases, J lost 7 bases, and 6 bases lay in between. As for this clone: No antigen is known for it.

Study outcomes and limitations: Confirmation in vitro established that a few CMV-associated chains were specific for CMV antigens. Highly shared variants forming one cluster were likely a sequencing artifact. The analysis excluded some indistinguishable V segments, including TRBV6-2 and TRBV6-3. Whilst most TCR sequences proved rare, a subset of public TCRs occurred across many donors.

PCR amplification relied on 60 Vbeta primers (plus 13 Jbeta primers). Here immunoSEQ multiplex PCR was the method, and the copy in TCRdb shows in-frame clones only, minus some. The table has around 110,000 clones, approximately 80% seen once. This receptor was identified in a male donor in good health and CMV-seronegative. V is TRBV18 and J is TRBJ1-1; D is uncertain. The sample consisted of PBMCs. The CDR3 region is CASSPSGEAFF. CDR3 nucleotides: TGTGCCAGCTCACCGAGCGGTGAAGCTTTCTTT.